This TCR beta chain was identified in a study of blood T cell repertoires in COVID-19. About the research overall: Spain, Italy and the United States supplied samples that represented acute and convalescent COVID-19. From T cells, B-cell-depleted T cells, or PBMCs came the material, which was cDNA or gDNA.

Authors' analysis steps: It was from reference gene primer amplification that nucleated cell counts were estimated. The method was immunoSEQ multiplex PCR; TCRdb's version includes in-frame clones alone and lacks a portion of them. V, J and clone size reflect that table, while D and trimming were determined from the DNA. The repertoire holds more than 90,000 clones, with about 80% as singletons. The CDR3 spans 16 residues. Trimming left V 1 base short and J 8 bases short, with 21 bases between. The germline CDR1 and CDR2 sequences are SGHRS and YFSETQ. Material for sequencing was peripheral blood. This sequence originates from a man aged 70 or older with acute or convalescent COVID-19. This chain connects TRBV5-1 to TRBJ1-2, with D perhaps matching TRBD1 (6 bases). This CDR3 reads CASSLFGTPGGSGYTF. The CDR3 nucleotides read TGCGCCAGCAGCTTGTTCGGCACTCCGGGGGGCTCGGGCTACACCTTC. Together with reference TRBV5-1 and TRBJ1-2, the CDR3 gives the full variable domain: KAGVTQTPRYLIKTRGQQVTLSCSPISGHRSVSWYQQTPGQGLQFLFEYFSETQRNKGNFPGRFSGRQFSNSRSEMNVSTLELGDSALYLCASSLFGTPGGSGYTFGSGTRLTVV.